The source of this T cell receptor beta chain is a study of Ad26.COV2.S vaccination and SARS-CoV-2 variants (dated by TCRdb to the early 2020s). Study-level background: Vaccine-arm donors were drawn from COV1001, a multicentre, randomized, double-blind, placebo-controlled phase I-IIa trial of Ad26.COV2.S in healthy adults. Dosing of Ad26.COV2.S was intramuscular, at either 5x10^10 or 1x10^11 viral particles, delivered as one shot or as two shots spaced 56 days apart. TCRbeta repertoire sequencing was used to assess the specificity and breadth of SARS-CoV-2-reactive T cell receptors after Ad26.COV2.S vaccination. Blinding of investigators to trial group allocation was maintained during experiments and outcome assessment. The TCR-sequenced set comprised around 30 samples: approximately 19 Ad26.COV2.S vaccine recipients, 5 placebo recipients and 8 SARS-CoV-2 convalescent individuals. Participants in the trial were split at random into five groups of five each, receiving low-dose or high-dose Ad26.COV2.S once or twice, or else placebo on both occasions.

The immunoSEQ Assay was the method used to sequence TCRbeta CDR3 regions. After extraction, genomic DNA underwent amplification by bias-controlled multiplex PCR, followed by high-throughput sequencing. In the source study's methods: Collapsing and filtering of sequences were performed to quantify the absolute abundance of each unique TCRbeta CDR3 region. Usable DNA was measured by amplifying reference genes present in all nucleated cells, and TCRbeta template counts were normalized to that usable DNA to estimate T cell fraction. Repertoire TCRs were annotated as SARS-CoV-2-specific by exact matching of V gene, CDR3 amino acid sequence and J gene to a known reactive TCR set. MIRA supplied the reference SARS-CoV-2 TCR set, which was filtered for enrichment in COVID-19-positive ImmuneCODE repertoires so that public or cross-reactive TCRs were removed. Drawing on the MIRA antigens, annotated TCRs were analysed further at the level of specific ORF or position within ORF. Breadth was defined as the number of annotated unique rearrangements divided by the total number of unique productive rearrangements, and depth was defined as the summed frequency of the annotated unique rearrangements. Two-sided Wilcoxon rank-sum tests were used to compare TCR breadth between groups. TCRdb retrieved this table from immuneACCESS and kept in-frame rearrangements only. Not all clones are present; in checked studies, unresolved V genes account for under half, and no reason is known for the remainder. The V and J calls and clone size are taken from that table; D and trimming were inferred from the DNA. The sample profile shows approximately 460,000 clones; 80% to 90% of them were found once. Clones ranked in the top ten supply around 1.6% of the sample.

Note on this clone: Its antigen has not been determined. No much larger clone exists at a distance of one base, and base qualities are not known.

Here is what the overall study found, with its caveats: Compared with placebo recipients, Ad26.COV2.S recipients showed higher spike-specific TCR breadth (P = 0.0014). The authors noted that total T cell responses may have been underestimated by the TCR breadth and depth analyses. After vaccination, spike-specific CD8+ and CD4+ T cell responses were reported to show substantial breadth. Non-spike TCR breadth was comparable between vaccine and placebo recipients, consistent with the vaccine containing only spike. The study was not powered for comparison of responses between vaccine doses or regimens.

The sample's treatment or condition label, decoded: about 20 received Ad26.COV2.S at low or high dose, single or two shots; five or six received placebo; per-sample allocation not given. Repertoires of vaccine and placebo recipients were sequenced from samples taken on day 63 after the first injection. Cohort 1b enrolled about two dozen adults aged 18-55 years at a single site in Boston, USA, between 29 July and 7 August 2020. As a vaccine, Ad26.COV2.S was a replication-incompetent adenovirus type 26 vector that expressed a prefusion-stabilized SARS-CoV-2 spike protein derived from the original Wuhan strain. Sequencing was performed on peripheral blood, taken in a trial of Ad26.COV2.S vaccine versus placebo. This clonotype was obtained from a person between 18 and 65 years old who received the Ad26.COV2.S COVID-19 vaccine or a placebo.

The CDR3 protein sequence reads: CASSFTSGTYNEQFF. The sequenced DNA is TGTGCCAGCAGCTTTACTAGCGGGACCTACAATGAGCAGTTCTTC. The chain employs TRBV27 and TRBJ2-1, with TRBD2 matching 10 junction bases. Here V drops 6 bases and J drops 2 bases, and the junction holds 4 bases not matched to any gene. From the cysteine through the phenylalanine, the CDR3 covers 15 amino acids. This entry keeps only the CDR3 DNA: 45 bases, framed from base 1. CDR1 and CDR2 are drawn from the germline V gene (reference sequence): MNHEY, SMNVEV.